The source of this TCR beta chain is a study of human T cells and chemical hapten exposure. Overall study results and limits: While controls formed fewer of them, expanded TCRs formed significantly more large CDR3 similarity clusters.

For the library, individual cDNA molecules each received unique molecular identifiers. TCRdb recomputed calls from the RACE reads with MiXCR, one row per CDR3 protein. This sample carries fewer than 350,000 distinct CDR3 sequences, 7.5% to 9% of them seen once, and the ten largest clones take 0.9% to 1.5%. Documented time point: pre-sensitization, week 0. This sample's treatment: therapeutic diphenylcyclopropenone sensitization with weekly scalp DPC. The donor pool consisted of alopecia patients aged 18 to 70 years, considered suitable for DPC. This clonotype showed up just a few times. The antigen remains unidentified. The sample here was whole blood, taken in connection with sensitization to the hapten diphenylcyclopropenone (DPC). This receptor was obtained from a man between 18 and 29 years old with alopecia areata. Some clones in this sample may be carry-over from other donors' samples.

The CDR3, as DNA: TGCAGTGCTAGAGATCTAAAGTATCGTGCAGGGGGGTACTTC. It encodes CSARDLKYRAGGYF. J is TRBJ2-7 and V is TRBV20-1, with 7 bases lining up with TRBD1. The CDR3 covers 14 residues. After removal of 0 bases from V and 12 bases from J, the junction contained 14 bases not matched to a gene. Germline CDR1 is DFQATT and CDR2 is SNEGSKA (reference sequence).